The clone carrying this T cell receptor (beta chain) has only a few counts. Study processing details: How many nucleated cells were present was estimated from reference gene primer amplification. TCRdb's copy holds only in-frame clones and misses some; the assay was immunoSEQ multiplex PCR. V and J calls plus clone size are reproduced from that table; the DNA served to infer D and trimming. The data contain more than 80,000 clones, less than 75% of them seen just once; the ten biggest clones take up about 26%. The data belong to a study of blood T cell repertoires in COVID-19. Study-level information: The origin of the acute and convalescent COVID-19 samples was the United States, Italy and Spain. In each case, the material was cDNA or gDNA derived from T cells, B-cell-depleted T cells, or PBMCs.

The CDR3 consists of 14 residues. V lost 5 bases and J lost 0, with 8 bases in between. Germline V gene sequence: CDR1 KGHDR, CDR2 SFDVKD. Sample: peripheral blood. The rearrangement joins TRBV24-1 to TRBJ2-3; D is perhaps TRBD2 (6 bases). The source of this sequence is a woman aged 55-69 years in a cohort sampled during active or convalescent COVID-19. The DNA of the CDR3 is TGTGCCACCAGTGTCGGGGGTAGCACAGATACGCAGTATTTT. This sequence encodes CATSVGGSTDTQYF.